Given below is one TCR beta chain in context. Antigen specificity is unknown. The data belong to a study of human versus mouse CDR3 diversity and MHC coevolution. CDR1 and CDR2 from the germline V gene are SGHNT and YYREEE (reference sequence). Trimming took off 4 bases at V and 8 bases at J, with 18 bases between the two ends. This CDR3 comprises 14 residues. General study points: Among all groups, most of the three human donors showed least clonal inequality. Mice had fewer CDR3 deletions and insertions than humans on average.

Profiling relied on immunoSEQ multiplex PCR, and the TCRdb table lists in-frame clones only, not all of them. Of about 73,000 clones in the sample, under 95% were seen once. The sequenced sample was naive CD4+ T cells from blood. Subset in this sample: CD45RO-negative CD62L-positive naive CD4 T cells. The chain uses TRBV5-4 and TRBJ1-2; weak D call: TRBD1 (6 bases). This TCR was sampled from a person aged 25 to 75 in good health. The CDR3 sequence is CASSRGGGAQGYTF. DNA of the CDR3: TGTGCCAGCAGCCGAGGTGGGGGGGCTCAGGGCTACACCTTC.